The 10 T cell receptor beta chains below were found in one sample sequenced in a study of glioma-infiltrating T cells after dendritic cell vaccination (dated by TCRdb to the mid-2010s). This specimen's time point label, per the study, means: after dendritic cell vaccination, including at tumor progression/relapse. The method was the immunoSEQ multiplex PCR assay. TCRdb carries this immuneACCESS record with in-frame sequences only. Its versions omit some clonotypes, under half of them owing to an unresolved V gene in the studies checked, with the rest unexplained. The sample profile shows roughly 85,000 clones; roughly 85% of them were found once. About 9.3% of the sample goes to the ten largest clones. Specimen: blood, collected after dendritic cell vaccination. These receptors were collected from a human donor with glioblastoma.

The count of this clone is one. This chain joins TRBV2 and TRBJ2-7; D is possibly TRBD1 (6 bases). The germline V gene has CDR1 SNHLY and CDR2 FYNNEI. V lost 1 base, J lost 3 bases, and 13 bases lay in between. The CDR3 consists of 15 residues. CDR3 bases: TGTGCCAGCAGTGAAGATAGACAGGTGATCTACGAGCAGTACTTC. Encoded protein: CASSEDRQVIYEQYF.

V is TRBV7-2 and J is TRBJ2-7; D is unclear. The CDR3 runs 12 residues. V was cut by 0 bases and J by 6 bases, with 6 bases left in between. Per the germline V gene, CDR1 is SGHTA and CDR2 is FQGNSA. The CDR3 region is CASSLAGPEQYF. The CDR3 DNA reads TGTGCCAGCAGCTTAGCTGGCCCCGAGCAGTACTTC.

This chain links TRBV29-1 with TRBJ2-3; the match to TRBD1 covers 10 bases. V was clipped by 6 bases and J by 6 bases; unmatched bases: 12. Germline assignment: CDR1 SQVTM and CDR2 ANQGSEA. This CDR3 region has 15 residues. In nucleotides, the CDR3 is TGCAGCGTCGGAACCGGGACAGGGGTTATTGATACGCAGTATTTT. Protein product: CSVGTGTGVIDTQYF.

The V call is TRBV11-3, the J call TRBJ2-3; possibly TRBD2 for D (5 bases). Trimming took off 1 base at V and 0 bases at J, with 5 bases between the two ends. The CDR3 has 14 residues. CDR1 SGHNT and CDR2 YENEEA come from the germline V gene. CDR3 residues: CASSLGRSTDTQYF. For the CDR3, the DNA is TGTGCCAGCAGCTTAGGGAGGAGCACAGATACGCAGTATTTT.

The chain recombines TRBV7-6 with TRBJ2-5; D is unresolved. The CDR3 loop spans 12 amino acids. The germline CDR1 and CDR2 sequences are SGHVS and FNYEAQ. Trimming pared 5 bases from V and 7 bases from J, leaving 11 bases between. The CDR3 DNA reads as TGTGCCAGCAGCCCCCATCCGGGGACCCAGTACTTC. Protein sequence: CASSPHPGTQYF. Full variable domain (outside the CDR3, taken from reference TRBV7-6 and TRBJ2-5): GAGVSQSPRYKVTKRGQDVALRCDPISGHVSLYWYRQALGQGPEFLTYFNYEAQQDKSGLPNDRFSAERPEGSISTLTIQRTEQRDSAMYRCASSPHPGTQYFGPGTRLLVL.

This chain connects TRBV7-2 to TRBJ1-1; 7 bases fit TRBD1. Germline assignment: CDR1 SGHTA and CDR2 FQGNSA. The CDR3 covers 15 residues. V shed 5 bases and J 11 bases; nucleotides not matched to a gene: 17. CDR3 protein: CASSADRVGPMGAFF. The CDR3 bases are TGTGCCAGCAGCGCCGACAGGGTGGGACCGATGGGTGCTTTCTTT. Variable domain in full (rest from reference TRBV7-2 and TRBJ1-1): GAGVSQSPSNKVTEKGKDVELRCDPISGHTALYWYRQSLGQGLEFLIYFQGNSAPDKSGLPSDRFSAERTGGSVSTLTIQRTQQEDSAVYLCASSADRVGPMGAFFGQGTRLTVV.

The chain recombines TRBV19 with TRBJ1-5; 11 nucleotides agree with TRBD1. V was clipped by 4 bases and J by 6 bases; unmatched bases: 8. Germline V gives CDR1 LNHDA, CDR2 SQIVND (reference sequence). The length of the CDR3 is 16 residues. CDR3 DNA: TGTGCCAGTAGTAGAAAGGACAGGGGGCAGAGTCAGCCCCAGCATTTT. This encodes CASSRKDRGQSQPQHF.

The genes are TRBV2 and TRBJ2-1; a weak D match, TRBD1 (5 bases). Germline CDR1 and CDR2: SNHLY and FYNNEI. This CDR3 contains 11 residues. The V and J ends lost 7 bases and 5 bases respectively, with 6 bases between them. The chain's CDR3 is CASTGNNEQFF. DNA of the CDR3: TGTGCCAGCACAGGGAACAATGAGCAGTTCTTC.

This chain joins TRBV4-1 and TRBJ2-7, with D perhaps matching TRBD1 (5 bases). The CDR3 is 14 amino acids. Trimming removed 1 base at V and 6 bases at J, with 13 bases between. Germline V lookup: CDR1 MGHRA, CDR2 YSYEKL. CDR3 in amino acids: CASSQVGALGEQYF. CDR3 nucleotide sequence: TGCGCCAGCAGCCAAGTAGGGGCCCTAGGCGAGCAGTACTTC.

The count of this clone is one. The chain has TRBV27 and TRBJ1-1, with 7 bases matching TRBD1. Trimming at V came to 6 bases and at J to 1 base, leaving 2 bases not matched to a gene. CDR3 length: 13 amino acids. Germline CDR1 reads MNHEY; CDR2 reads SMNVEV (reference sequence). This CDR3 reads CASSGTANTEAFF. As DNA, the CDR3 is TGTGCCAGCAGCGGGACAGCGAACACTGAAGCTTTCTTT.